The T cell receptor beta chain described here comes from a study of cytomegalovirus exposure and HLA in healthy donors. Vbeta (60) and Jbeta (13) primers were used in the PCR. Method: immunoSEQ multiplex PCR; TCRdb's copy keeps in-frame clones and lacks some. The sample gives roughly 100,000 clones, nearly 80% of which show up once; 1% to 1.5% is in the top ten. Sample: PBMCs. This receptor was obtained from a man aged 25-45 years in good health and CMV-seronegative.

As DNA, the CDR3 is TGTGCCAGCAGCAGGGACATCTACGAGCAGTACTTC. This translates into CASSRDIYEQYF. The V gene is TRBV7-2, the J gene TRBJ2-7, with D possibly being TRBD1 (6 bases). CDR1 SGHTA and CDR2 FQGNSA come from the germline V gene. Trimming removed 5 bases from V and 3 bases from J, with 8 bases in between. The CDR3 totals 12 residues. Complete variable domain (other parts from reference TRBV7-2 and TRBJ2-7): GAGVSQSPSNKVTEKGKDVELRCDPISGHTALYWYRQSLGQGLEFLIYFQGNSAPDKSGLPSDRFSAERTGGSVSTLTIQRTQQEDSAVYLCASSRDIYEQYFGPGTRLTVT.